This T cell receptor beta chain was sequenced for a study of shared clonotypes between healthy human individuals. Donors included only healthy HIV-negative adults lacking recent acute infections or vaccinations. The protocol was immunoSEQ multiplex PCR, while the TCRdb copy is restricted to in-frame clones and leaves out a portion. The sample has 850,000 to 1,100,000 clones; roughly 80% are singletons. Turning to this clone: Its antigen is not identified.

V gave up 4 bases and J gave up 3 bases, with 8 bases separating them. The germline gives CDR1 SGHRS, CDR2 YFSETQ. The CDR3 is made up of 14 amino acids. Study results and caveats: Collection of samples was limited to blood; tissue repertoires likely differ. The generation probabilities recorded for non-shared clonotypes fell below those of clonotypes shared by all four donors.

The clonotype comes from a man aged 18 to 35 in good health. Some clones in this sample may be carry-over from other donors' samples. This chain uses TRBV5-1 with TRBJ2-6; D gene ambiguous. The sequencing input was memory CD4+ T cells from PBMCs. Subset indicated: CD45RA-negative fraction. CDR3 nucleotides: TGCGCCAGCAGCGCGGATAGTGGGGCCAACGTCCTGACTTTC. Residues: CASSADSGANVLTF.